The 31 T cell receptor beta chains listed next were all sequenced from one sample in a study of vaccination and CD4 T cells after COVID-19. TCRdb analysed the PCR reads with MiXCR anew, one entry per CDR3 protein. This repertoire shows roughly 30,000 distinct CDR3 sequences, about 54% found once; its top ten account for around 5.2%. Sample time point: late sampling 161 to 241 days after vaccination in a few convalescent patients. Sequenced here: CD4+ T cells from blood, sampled about 7 months after SARS-CoV-2 vaccination. These receptors originate from a human donor who had recovered from COVID-19.

The sample holds a few counts of this clonotype. J is TRBJ2-1 and V is TRBV7-9; D not certain. V lost 1 base, J lost 0 bases, and 10 bases lay in between. Germline values: CDR1 SEHNR, CDR2 FQNEAQ (reference sequence). This CDR3 has 16 residues. The CDR3 here is CASSLGYGSSYNEQFF. CDR3 DNA: TGTGCCAGCAGCTTAGGTTACGGAAGCTCCTACAATGAGCAGTTCTTC.

This rearrangement joins TRBV5-4 to TRBJ1-2; perhaps TRBD1 as D (6 bases). Germline V gene lookup returns CDR1 SGHNT and CDR2 YYREEE (reference sequence). This CDR3 has 16 amino acids. V shed 0 bases and J shed 7 bases, with 19 bases lying between them. The CDR3 loop reads CASSLVRTGFTTGYTF. The CDR3 DNA reads TGTGCCAGCAGCTTGGTTCGTACAGGGTTCACAACTGGCTACACCTTC.

The chain recombines TRBV20-1 with TRBJ2-2; 14 bases match TRBD2. The V gene's germline CDR1 is DFQATT and CDR2 SNEGSKA (reference sequence). The CDR3 extends over 17 amino acids. The V segment lost 5 bases and the J segment 3 bases; nucleotides outside the gene matches: 8. This chain's CDR3 is CSAHHLGLAGDTGELFF. The CDR3 DNA sequence: TGCAGTGCTCACCACTTGGGACTAGCGGGAGACACCGGGGAGCTGTTTTTT.

The chain employs TRBV6-5 and TRBJ2-3, with a tentative D call TRBD2 (5 bases). The CDR3 has 15 residues. The germline V gene has CDR1 MNHEY and CDR2 SVGAGI. Trimming stripped 4 bases from V and 4 bases from J, with 15 bases between. The CDR3 sequence: CASSSFAGNADTQYF. The CDR3, as DNA: TGTGCCAGCAGTTCTTTCGCCGGGAATGCAGATACGCAGTATTTT.

The rearrangement links TRBV25-1 to TRBJ2-3; D is unclear. Germline loops: CDR1 MGHDK, CDR2 SYGVNS. V shed 4 bases and J shed 5 bases, with 10 bases lying between them. CDR3 length equals 13 residues. The CDR3 region has the DNA TGTGCCAGCAGTGCCGGGCCGGGAGATACGCAGTATTTT. It translates to CASSAGPGDTQYF.

This clonotype was observed a few times. This rearrangement joins TRBV6-5 to TRBJ2-5; D call uncertain. The germline gives CDR1 MNHEY, CDR2 SVGAGI. CDR3 size: 12 residues. V was cut by 4 bases and J by 5 bases, with 8 bases left in between. Written as DNA, the CDR3 is TGTGCCAGCAGTTCCTCCGGGGAGACCCAGTACTTC. It is translated as CASSSSGETQYF.

The gene calls are TRBV28 and TRBJ1-2, with 8 bases matching TRBD1. CDR3 length equals 14 residues. From germline, CDR1 is MDHEN and CDR2 SYDVKM. J gave up 5 bases and V 6 bases, and 8 bases lay outside the gene matches. CDR3 nucleotide sequence: TGTGCCAGCAGGGAATATCGACAGGGGTATGGCTACACCTTC. Translating it yields CASREYRQGYGYTF.

The V and J genes are TRBV7-9 and TRBJ1-5; unclear D gene. Trimming took off 2 bases at V and 5 bases at J, with 4 bases between the two ends. The CDR3 loop spans 12 amino acids. Germline V CDR1 and CDR2: SEHNR, FQNEAQ (reference sequence). For the CDR3, the DNA is TGTGCCAGCAGCTTATGGGATCAGCCCCAGCATTTT. It is translated as CASSLWDQPQHF.

V is TRBV28 and J is TRBJ1-1, with D unresolved. With 9 bases removed from V and 1 base from J, the gap between germline ends came to 15 bases. Germline assignment: CDR1 MDHEN and CDR2 SYDVKM. The CDR3 extends over 14 amino acids. The CDR3 nucleotides are TGTGCCAGTCCCTCACCCTATTCGAACACTGAAGCTTTCTTT. Protein: CASPSPYSNTEAFF.

The chain recombines TRBV27 with TRBJ1-1; D gene uncertain. Germline V gene lookup returns CDR1 MNHEY and CDR2 SMNVEV (reference sequence). This CDR3 is built from 13 residues. V was pared by 7 bases and J by 2 bases, with 11 bases between. The CDR3 sequence is CASMGGGNTEAFF. The DNA of the CDR3 is TGTGCCAGCATGGGTGGAGGAAACACTGAAGCTTTCTTT.

This clonotype was found a few times. The chain has TRBV15 and TRBJ2-5, with 7 bases lining up with TRBD2. Germline V gives CDR1 LNHNV, CDR2 YYDKDF (reference sequence). V shed 1 base, J shed 10 bases, and the junction held 6 bases outside the gene matches. The CDR3 loop spans 13 amino acids. The chain's CDR3 is CATSRGTSGDQYF. The CDR3 DNA reads TGTGCCACCAGCAGAGGGACCAGCGGGGACCAGTACTTC. Full variable domain (missing parts from reference TRBV15 and TRBJ2-5): DAMVIQNPRYQVTQFGKPVTLSCSQTLNHNVMYWYQQKSSQAPKLLFHYYDKDFNNEADTPDNFQSRRPNTSFCFLDIRSPGLGDTAMYLCATSRGTSGDQYFGPGTRLLVL.

There are a few counts of this clonotype. The V call is TRBV7-6, the J call TRBJ2-3, with D possibly being TRBD1 (5 bases). This CDR3 is 15 amino acids long. V lost 0 bases and J lost 4, with 11 bases in between. Germline CDR1 reads SGHVS; CDR2 reads FNYEAQ. CDR3 DNA sequence: TGTGCCAGCAGCTTAGCAGGGGCGGAATCAGATACGCAGTATTTT. This codes for CASSLAGAESDTQYF.

The chain is built from TRBV20-1 and TRBJ2-2, with TRBD2 as a possible D gene (6 bases). The V end was cut by 2 bases, the J end by 2 bases, with 12 bases between. Germline assignment: CDR1 DFQATT and CDR2 SNEGSKA (reference sequence). The CDR3 length is 15 residues. In nucleotides, the CDR3 is TGCAGTGCTAGATCGGGAGACCCAAACACCGGGGAGCTGTTTTTT. Its protein product is CSARSGDPNTGELFF.

This clonotype occurred a few times. This chain links TRBV20-1 with TRBJ1-1; D ambiguous. This CDR3 spans 15 amino acids. Trimming cost V 7 bases and J 2 bases, with 20 bases left between them. Germline V gene sequence: CDR1 DFQATT, CDR2 SNEGSKA (reference sequence). The CDR3 region has the DNA TGCAGTGTCACAACCTGGGTCAGTCGAAACACTGAAGCTTTCTTT. Its translation is CSVTTWVSRNTEAFF.

This clonotype has a handful of counts. V and J are TRBV7-9 and TRBJ2-7, with 10 bases fitting TRBD2. The germline gives CDR1 SEHNR, CDR2 FQNEAQ (reference sequence). The CDR3 has 15 residues. Trimming removed 4 bases from V and 5 bases from J; junction bases left unmatched: 8. CDR3 sequence: CASSYPSGSSDEQYF. The CDR3 DNA sequence: TGTGCCAGCAGCTACCCTAGCGGGAGTAGCGACGAGCAGTACTTC.

This clonotype showed up just a few times. The chain couples TRBV5-4 to TRBJ1-5; 9 bases map to TRBD1. From germline, CDR1 is SGHNT and CDR2 YYREEE (reference sequence). Trimming cost V 5 bases and J 5 bases; bases outside gene matches: 5. The CDR3 length is 14 residues. The CDR3 DNA reads TGTGCCAGCAGGCCCCGGGACAGGGATCAGCCCCAGCATTTT. Encoded protein: CASRPRDRDQPQHF.

The genes are TRBV10-1 and TRBJ2-2; 8 nucleotides agree with TRBD2. V was pared by 11 bases and J by 1 base, with 9 bases of the junction left unmatched. The CDR3 is 15 residues long. In germline, CDR1 is WNHNN, CDR2 SYGVQD (reference sequence). CDR3 residues: CARRPSGRNTGELFF. Written as DNA, the CDR3 is TGCGCCCGGCGGCCCAGCGGGAGGAACACCGGGGAGCTGTTTTTT.

This clonotype showed up just a few times. The chain is built from TRBV6-4 and TRBJ2-3; 12 nucleotides match TRBD2. The CDR3 contains 16 residues. Germline V gene sequence: CDR1 MRHNA, CDR2 SNTAGT. J lost 3 bases, V lost 0 bases, and 1 base had no gene match. CDR3 sequence (DNA): TGTGCCAGCAGTGACTCCGGGACTAGCGGGACAGATACGCAGTATTTT. This encodes CASSDSGTSGTDTQYF.

The chain is built from TRBV12-3 or TRBV12-4 and TRBJ1-2, with TRBD1 as a possible D gene (5 bases). CDR3 size: 13 residues. Trimming took 4 bases from V and 7 from J, leaving 13 bases between them. The CDR3 DNA is TGTGCCAGCAGTTCGGAGGGGACTGGTGGCTACACCTTC. This encodes CASSSEGTGGYTF.

The chain links TRBV6-1 to TRBJ1-6; D might be TRBD1 (6 bases). From germline, CDR1 is MNHNS and CDR2 SASEGT. V was cut by 11 bases and J by 0 bases, with 8 bases left in between. This CDR3 is built from 13 residues. In nucleotides, the CDR3 is TGTGCCGGACAGAGCTCCTATAATTCACCCCTCCACTTT. As protein: CAGQSSYNSPLHF.

This clonotype was detected a few times. J is TRBJ1-2 and V is TRBV19, with TRBD1 matching 7 bases. With V trimmed by 5 bases and J by 4 bases, 10 bases remained unmatched. The V gene's germline CDR1 is LNHDA and CDR2 SQIVND (reference sequence). This CDR3 region has 15 residues. The CDR3 reads CASSPPTDRFYGYTF. CDR3 nucleotide sequence: TGTGCCAGTAGTCCCCCAACGGACAGGTTCTATGGCTACACCTTC.

The chain recombines TRBV20-1 with TRBJ2-2, with 8 bases aligning to TRBD1. From germline, CDR1 is DFQATT and CDR2 SNEGSKA (reference sequence). V gave up 2 bases and J gave up 2 bases; unmatched junction bases: 7. There are 16 residues in the CDR3. The chain's CDR3 is CSARPTDRANTGELFF. The CDR3 DNA follows: TGCAGTGCTAGACCCACGGACAGGGCAAACACCGGGGAGCTGTTTTTT.

The rearrangement uses TRBV25-1 and TRBJ2-5, with 7 positions matching TRBD1. CDR1 MGHDK and CDR2 SYGVNS come from the germline V gene. The CDR3 covers 16 residues. V trimming: 5 bases; J trimming: 2 bases; junction bases outside the gene matches: 11. The CDR3 sequence: CASSNPFPGQQETQYF. In DNA form, the CDR3 reads TGTGCCAGCAGTAACCCCTTCCCGGGACAGCAAGAGACCCAGTACTTC.

This clonotype was observed a handful of times. The genes are TRBV6-1 and TRBJ1-6; D is ambiguous. The CDR3 is made up of 12 amino acids. Deletions cut 6 bases from V and 8 bases from J, with 8 bases between. Looked up from germline, CDR1 is MNHNS and CDR2 is SASEGT. The CDR3 reads CASSSQDSPLHF. CDR3 coding DNA: TGTGCCAGCAGCTCCCAGGATTCACCCCTCCACTTT.

This chain uses TRBV9 with TRBJ2-2; D is unresolved. Trimming cost V 0 bases and J 0 bases, with 9 bases left between them. Per germline, CDR1 SGDLS and CDR2 YYNGEE. The CDR3 spans 16 residues. CDR3 loop: CASSVGSTANTGELFF. CDR3 in DNA: TGTGCCAGCAGCGTAGGGTCTACCGCGAACACCGGGGAGCTGTTTTTT.

The chain carries TRBV20-1 and TRBJ1-5; possible D gene TRBD1, 6 bases. The CDR3 length is 15 residues. V was trimmed by 2 bases and J by 0 bases, leaving 11 bases between them. The germline V gene encodes CDR1 DFQATT and CDR2 SNEGSKA (reference sequence). Here the CDR3 reads CSARRTEYSNQPQHF. DNA of the CDR3: TGCAGTGCTAGAAGGACAGAGTATAGCAATCAGCCCCAGCATTTT.

This clonotype has a handful of counts. V usage is TRBV6-4 and J usage is TRBJ2-3, with 7 nucleotides matching TRBD1. The CDR3 sequence is 14 residues long. Germline CDR1 is MRHNA and CDR2 is SNTAGT. J was trimmed by 4 bases and V by 0 bases; bases with no gene match: 1. In DNA, the CDR3 is TGTGCCAGCAGTGACTCGACAGGGCCAGATACGCAGTATTTT. Its translation: CASSDSTGPDTQYF.

This clonotype was detected only a few times. The chain recombines TRBV20-1 with TRBJ2-3; weak D call: TRBD1 (5 bases). The CDR3 spans 14 residues. Per the germline V gene, CDR1 is DFQATT and CDR2 is SNEGSKA (reference sequence). The V end lost 3 bases, the J end lost 0 bases, and 10 bases lay between the germline ends. The CDR3 region has the DNA TGCAGTGCTAGTTGGGGCTCTAGCACAGATACGCAGTATTTT. Encoded protein: CSASWGSSTDTQYF.

The sample holds a few counts of this clonotype. The rearrangement joins TRBV15 to TRBJ2-1; TRBD1 is a possible D gene (5 bases). The CDR3 contains 15 residues. V was cut by 1 base and J by 0 bases, with 7 bases left in between. The germline CDR1 and CDR2 sequences are LNHNV and YYDKDF (reference sequence). The CDR3 coding sequence is TGTGCCACCAGCAGAGGCGACAGCTCCTACAATGAGCAGTTCTTC. It yields the protein CATSRGDSSYNEQFF.

V is TRBV18 and J is TRBJ2-7, with D possibly matching TRBD1 (6 bases). This CDR3 region has 14 residues. Looked up from germline, CDR1 is KGHSH and CDR2 is LQKENI. V lost 3 bases to trimming and J lost 7 bases, with 16 bases between them. Here the CDR3 reads CASSPQGLHNEQYF. The CDR3 nucleotides are TGTGCCAGCTCACCTCAGGGGTTACACAATGAGCAGTACTTC.

The genes are TRBV6-1 and TRBJ1-6, with D unclear. Germline-derived CDR1 and CDR2 are MNHNS and SASEGT. The CDR3 is 14 amino acids. V lost 3 bases and J 9 bases, leaving 12 bases between the germline ends. The CDR3 here is CASSERALGSPLHF. The CDR3 coding sequence is TGTGCCAGCAGTGAGCGGGCTCTAGGTTCACCCCTCCACTTT.